The sequence of this T cell receptor beta chain was determined in a study of cytomegalovirus exposure and HLA in healthy donors. Regarding the study as a whole: Versus the approximately 670-donor mean, an Asian-associated ancestry cluster reportedly showed fewer N-insertions in a later analysis. For cytomegalovirus status, the classifier reportedly gave diagnoses with high specificity and sensitivity. An analysis that was carried out later associated approximately 15,000 TCR beta sequences with HLA alleles at 0.05 false discovery rate.

V shed 5 bases and J shed 0 bases, with 14 bases lying between them. This CDR3 is built from 16 residues. Germline lookup yields CDR1 MNHNY and CDR2 SVGAGI (reference sequence). Concerning this clone itself: Its antigen is still unknown.

Use of 60 Vbeta and 13 Jbeta primers characterized the PCR. Produced via immunoSEQ multiplex PCR; TCRdb's table is partial and in-frame only. The table has about 160,000 clones, 75% to 85% seen once. Sequencing was done on a sample of PBMCs. This chain links TRBV6-6 with TRBJ1-3; D is ambiguous. The source is a man in his thirties or forties in good health and CMV-seronegative. CDR3 DNA: TGTGCCAGCAGTCCTGCGGCCGTGAGCTCTGGAAACACCATATATTTT. As protein: CASSPAAVSSGNTIYF.